The TCR beta chain described here comes from a study of quantifying T cell responses using KT2 cells. Study-wide background: RNA was reverse transcribed with TCR alpha and beta constant-region primers.

CDR3 length: 15 residues. Germline V gives CDR1 LGHNA, CDR2 YNFKEQ. V dropped 2 bases and J dropped 3; count of bases not matched to a gene: 6. KT2 cells were mixed with fixed PBMC numbers at varying ratios. This clonotype appeared many times. The cDNA 3' end received a ligated oligonucleotide with a UMI. First-round PCR used about 4 cycles and beta primers RC1.1 and RC1.2 covering TRBC1 and TRBC2. One entry per CDR3 protein, called by TCRdb with MiXCR from the UMI-ligation and nested PCR reads. This repertoire shows about 33,000 distinct CDR3 sequences, approximately 10% found once; its top ten account for approximately 8.7%.

Sequencing input: PBMCs spiked with cells of the T cell clone KT2. This clonotype was obtained from a human donor. V gene TRBV4-2 combines with J gene TRBJ1-1; 7 nucleotides agree with TRBD1. For the CDR3, the DNA is TGTGCCAGCAGCCAATTTGACAGGGACGACACTGAAGCTTTCTTT. Its translation: CASSQFDRDDTEAFF.